This section outlines one T cell receptor (beta chain) sequence together with its context. Its matching antigen is unknown. Participants comprised healthy donors of bone marrow. Each donor was nominally healthy when sampled (though unrecorded immune exposures were likely). This sample was included in a study of cytomegalovirus exposure and HLA in healthy donors. Study-level results: Later analysis identified a missense DCLRE1C variant that was linked to TCR beta V- and J-gene trimming. It was reported that TCR beta sequences correctly inferred the HLA-A and HLA-B alleles for most subjects.

With V trimmed by 4 bases and J by 9 bases, 7 bases remained unmatched. Germline loops: CDR1 SNHLY, CDR2 FYNNEI. CDR3 length equals 15 residues. The study ran its PCR with 60 Vbeta and 13 Jbeta primers. TCRdb keeps only in-frame clones here, not all; method: immunoSEQ multiplex PCR. Of about 37,000 clones detected, roughly 76% appear once; the ten largest clones hold roughly 8.8%. This chain links TRBV2 with TRBJ1-5, with TRBD1 matching 12 bases. The sequence was obtained from a woman aged 40 to 49 in good health and CMV-seronegative. Sequenced: PBMCs. The CDR3: CASSAGTGGEMPQHF. Here the CDR3 DNA reads TGTGCCAGCAGTGCCGGGACAGGGGGCGAGATGCCCCAGCATTTT.